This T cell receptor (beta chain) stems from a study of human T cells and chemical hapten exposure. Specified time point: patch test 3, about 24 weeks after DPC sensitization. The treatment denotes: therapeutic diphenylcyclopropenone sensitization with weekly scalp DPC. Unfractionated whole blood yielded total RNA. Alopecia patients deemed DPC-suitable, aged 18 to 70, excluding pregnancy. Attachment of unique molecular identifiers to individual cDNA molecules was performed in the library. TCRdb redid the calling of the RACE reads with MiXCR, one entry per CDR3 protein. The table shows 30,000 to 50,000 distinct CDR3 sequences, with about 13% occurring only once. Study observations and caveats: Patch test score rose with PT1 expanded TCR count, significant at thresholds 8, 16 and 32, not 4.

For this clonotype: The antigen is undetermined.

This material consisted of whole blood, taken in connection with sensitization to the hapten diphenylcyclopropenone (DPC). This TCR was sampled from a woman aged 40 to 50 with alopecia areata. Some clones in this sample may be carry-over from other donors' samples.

CDR3 sequence reads: CASSPPTGMPFF. CDR3 nucleotide sequence: TGTGCCAGCTCACCACCTACAGGGATGCCGTTCTTC. The chain combines TRBV18 with TRBJ2-1; tentatively, D is TRBD1 (6 bases). Germline-derived CDR1 and CDR2 are KGHSH and LQKENI. Between the trimmed V and J ends, which lost 0 bases and 15 bases, there was a span of 12 bases. The CDR3 totals 12 residues.